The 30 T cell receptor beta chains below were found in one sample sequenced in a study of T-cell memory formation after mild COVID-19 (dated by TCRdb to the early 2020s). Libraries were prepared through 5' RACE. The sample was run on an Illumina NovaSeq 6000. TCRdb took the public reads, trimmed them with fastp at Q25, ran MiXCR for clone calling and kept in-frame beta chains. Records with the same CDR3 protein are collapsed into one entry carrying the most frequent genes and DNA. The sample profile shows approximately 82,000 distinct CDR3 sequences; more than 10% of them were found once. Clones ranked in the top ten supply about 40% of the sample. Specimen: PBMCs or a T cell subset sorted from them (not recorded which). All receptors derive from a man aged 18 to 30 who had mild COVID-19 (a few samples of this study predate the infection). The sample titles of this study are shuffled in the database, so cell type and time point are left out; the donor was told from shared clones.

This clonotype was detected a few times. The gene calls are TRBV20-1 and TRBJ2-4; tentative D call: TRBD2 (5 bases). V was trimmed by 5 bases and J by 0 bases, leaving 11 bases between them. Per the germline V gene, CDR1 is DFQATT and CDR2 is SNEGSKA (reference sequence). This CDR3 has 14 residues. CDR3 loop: CSADPGLAKNIQYF. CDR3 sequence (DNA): TGCAGTGCTGACCCGGGGTTAGCCAAAAACATTCAGTACTTC.

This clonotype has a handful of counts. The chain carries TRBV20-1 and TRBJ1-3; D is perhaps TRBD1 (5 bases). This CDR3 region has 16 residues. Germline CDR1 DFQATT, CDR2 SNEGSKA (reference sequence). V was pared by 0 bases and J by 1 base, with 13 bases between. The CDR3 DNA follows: TGCAGTGCTAGAGATTGGGGGGAGCAATCTGGAAACACCATATATTTT. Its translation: CSARDWGEQSGNTIYF.

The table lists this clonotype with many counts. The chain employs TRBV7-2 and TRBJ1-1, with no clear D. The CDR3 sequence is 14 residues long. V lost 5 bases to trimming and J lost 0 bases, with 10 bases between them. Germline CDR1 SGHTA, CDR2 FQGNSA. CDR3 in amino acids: CASSMGLVNTEAFF. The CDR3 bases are TGTGCCAGCAGCATGGGCTTGGTGAACACTGAAGCTTTCTTT.

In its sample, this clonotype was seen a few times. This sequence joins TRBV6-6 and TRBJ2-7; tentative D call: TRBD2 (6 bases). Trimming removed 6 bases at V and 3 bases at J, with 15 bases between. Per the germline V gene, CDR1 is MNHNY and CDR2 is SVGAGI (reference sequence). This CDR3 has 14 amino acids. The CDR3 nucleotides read TGTGCCAGCAGCCCCAGGGAGGTTCGCTACGAGCAGTACGTC. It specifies CASSPREVRYEQYV.

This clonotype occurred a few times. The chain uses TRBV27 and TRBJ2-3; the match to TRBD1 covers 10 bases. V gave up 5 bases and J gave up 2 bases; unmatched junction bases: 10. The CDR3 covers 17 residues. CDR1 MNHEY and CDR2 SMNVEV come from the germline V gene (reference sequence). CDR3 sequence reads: CASSHLLGQGFTDTQYF. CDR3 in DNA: TGTGCCAGCAGTCACCTTTTGGGACAGGGGTTCACAGATACGCAGTATTTT.

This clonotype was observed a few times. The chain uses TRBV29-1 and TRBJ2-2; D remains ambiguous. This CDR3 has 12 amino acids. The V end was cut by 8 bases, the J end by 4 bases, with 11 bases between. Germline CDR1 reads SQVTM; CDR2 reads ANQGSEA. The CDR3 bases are TGCAGCACCCCATTGGGCACCGGGGAGCTGTTTTTT. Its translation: CSTPLGTGELFF.

CDR3: CASRDPSGPYQETQYF. The DNA for the CDR3 is TGTGCCAGCAGAGATCCTAGCGGGCCGTACCAAGAGACCCAGTACTTC. The chain uses TRBV7-2 and TRBJ2-5; 8 bases agree with TRBD2. The CDR3 is made up of 16 amino acids. Losses at the gene ends were 6 bases for V and 0 bases for J; bases not matched to a gene: 9. Germline CDR1 SGHTA, CDR2 FQGNSA.

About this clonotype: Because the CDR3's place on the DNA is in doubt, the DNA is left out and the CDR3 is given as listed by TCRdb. CDR3 amino acids: CASSWAPGSYEKYV. The chain joins TRBV27 to TRBJ2-7; TRBD1 was called by the table and not checked on the DNA. The CDR3 has 14 amino acids, counting both end residues. The germline CDR1 and CDR2 sequences are MNHEY and SMNVEV (reference sequence).

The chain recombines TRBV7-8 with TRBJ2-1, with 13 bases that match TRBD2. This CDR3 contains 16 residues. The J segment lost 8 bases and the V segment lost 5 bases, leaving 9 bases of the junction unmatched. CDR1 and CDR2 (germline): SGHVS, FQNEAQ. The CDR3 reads CASSPRTSGSFDEQFF. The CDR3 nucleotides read TGTGCCAGCAGCCCGAGGACTAGCGGGAGTTTCGATGAGCAGTTCTTC.

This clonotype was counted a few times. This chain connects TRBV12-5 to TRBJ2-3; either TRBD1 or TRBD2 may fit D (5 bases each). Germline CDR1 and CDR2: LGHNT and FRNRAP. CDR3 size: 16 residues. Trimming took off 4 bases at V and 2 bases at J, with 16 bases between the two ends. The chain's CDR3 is CASGSHLGTATDTQYF. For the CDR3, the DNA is TGTGCTAGTGGTTCACACCTCGGGACGGCCACAGATACGCAGTATTTT.

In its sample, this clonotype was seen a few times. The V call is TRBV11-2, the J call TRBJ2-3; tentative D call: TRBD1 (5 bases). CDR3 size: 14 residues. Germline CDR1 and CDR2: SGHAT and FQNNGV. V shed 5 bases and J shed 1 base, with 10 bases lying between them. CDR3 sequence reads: CASSQGPRTDTQYF. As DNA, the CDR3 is TGTGCCAGCAGCCAGGGCCCCCGCACAGATACGCAGTATTTT.

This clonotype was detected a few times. CDR3 nucleotides: TGTGCCAGCAGCCCCCTTGGGGGGGAGACCCAGTACTTC. Translated: CASSPLGGETQYF. This chain links TRBV7-6 with TRBJ2-5; D possibly corresponds to TRBD2 (6 bases). V dropped 5 bases and J dropped 5 bases, with 12 bases sitting between them. This CDR3 is 13 amino acids long. CDR1 and CDR2 from the germline V gene are SGHVS and FNYEAQ.

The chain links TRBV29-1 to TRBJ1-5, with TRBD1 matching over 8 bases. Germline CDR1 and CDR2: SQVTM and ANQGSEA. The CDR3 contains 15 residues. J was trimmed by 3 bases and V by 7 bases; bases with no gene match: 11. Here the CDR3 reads CSADDGTGNNQPQHF. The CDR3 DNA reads TGCAGCGCTGACGACGGGACAGGTAACAATCAGCCCCAGCATTTT.

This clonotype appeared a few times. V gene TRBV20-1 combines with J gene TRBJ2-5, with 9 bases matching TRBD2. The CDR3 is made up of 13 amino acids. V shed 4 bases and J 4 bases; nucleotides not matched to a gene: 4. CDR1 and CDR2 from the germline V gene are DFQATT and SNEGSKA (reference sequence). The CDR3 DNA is TGCAGTGCTACTAGCGGGGTGCGAGAGACCCAGTACTTC. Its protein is CSATSGVRETQYF.

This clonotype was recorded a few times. This CDR3 reads CASSSLRGPLSEKLFF. The DNA for the CDR3 is TGTGCCAGCAGTTCCCTCCGGGGCCCGCTGAGTGAAAAACTGTTTTTT. The chain has TRBV6-5 and TRBJ1-4, with D possibly being TRBD1 (5 bases). Germline V gene data show CDR1 as MNHEY and CDR2 as SVGAGI. Between the trimmed V and J ends, which lost 4 bases and 7 bases, there was a span of 19 bases. The CDR3 runs 16 residues.

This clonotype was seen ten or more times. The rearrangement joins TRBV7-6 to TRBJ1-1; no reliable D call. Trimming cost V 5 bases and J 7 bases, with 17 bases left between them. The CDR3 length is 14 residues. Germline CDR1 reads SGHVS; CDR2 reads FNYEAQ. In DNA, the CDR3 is TGTGCCAGCAGCCCGAAGGTCGGTAATGATGAAGCTTTCTTT. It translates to CASSPKVGNDEAFF. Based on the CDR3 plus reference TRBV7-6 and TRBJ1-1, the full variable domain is GAGVSQSPRYKVTKRGQDVALRCDPISGHVSLYWYRQALGQGPEFLTYFNYEAQQDKSGLPNDRFSAERPEGSISTLTIQRTEQRDSAMYRCASSPKVGNDEAFFGQGTRLTVV.

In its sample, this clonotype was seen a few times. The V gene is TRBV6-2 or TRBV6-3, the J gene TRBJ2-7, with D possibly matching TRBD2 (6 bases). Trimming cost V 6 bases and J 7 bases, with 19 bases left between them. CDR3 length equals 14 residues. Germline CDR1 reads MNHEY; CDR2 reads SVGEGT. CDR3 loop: CASSPQEGFGEQYF. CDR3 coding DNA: TGTGCCAGCAGCCCACAGGAGGGGTTTGGGGAGCAGTACTTC.

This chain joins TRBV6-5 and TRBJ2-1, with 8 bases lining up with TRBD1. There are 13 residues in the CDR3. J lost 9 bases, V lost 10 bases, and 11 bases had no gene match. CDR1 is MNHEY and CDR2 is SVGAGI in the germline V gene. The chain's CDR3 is CAISPPGGGEQFF. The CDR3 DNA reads TGTGCCATCTCCCCCCCAGGGGGCGGTGAGCAGTTCTTC.

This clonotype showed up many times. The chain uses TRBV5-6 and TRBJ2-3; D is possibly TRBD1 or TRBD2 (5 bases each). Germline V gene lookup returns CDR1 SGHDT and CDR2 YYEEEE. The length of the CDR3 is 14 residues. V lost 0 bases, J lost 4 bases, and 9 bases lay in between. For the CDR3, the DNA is TGTGCCAGCAGCTTGGCCGAGGGGCCAGATACGCAGTATTTT. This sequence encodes CASSLAEGPDTQYF. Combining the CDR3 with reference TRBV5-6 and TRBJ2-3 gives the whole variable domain DAGVTQSPTHLIKTRGQQVTLRCSPKSGHDTVSWYQQALGQGPQFIFQYYEEEERQRGNFPDRFSGHQFPNYSSELNVNALLLGDSALYLCASSLAEGPDTQYFGPGTRLTVL.

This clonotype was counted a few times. The CDR3 DNA reads TGTGCCAGCACCCCGGGGGGTTGGGCCTCCTACAATGAGCAGTTCTTC. This encodes CASTPGGWASYNEQFF. The chain links TRBV7-6 to TRBJ2-1; TRBD2 matches 7 bases. V gave up 7 bases and J gave up 0 bases; unmatched junction bases: 9. This CDR3 is 16 amino acids long. Germline V gene data show CDR1 as SGHVS and CDR2 as FNYEAQ.

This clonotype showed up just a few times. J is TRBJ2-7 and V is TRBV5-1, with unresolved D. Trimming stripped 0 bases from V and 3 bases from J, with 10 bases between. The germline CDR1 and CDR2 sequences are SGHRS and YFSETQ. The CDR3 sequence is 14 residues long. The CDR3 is CASSLEVGHYEQYV. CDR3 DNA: TGCGCCAGCAGCTTGGAGGTAGGCCACTACGAGCAGTACGTC.

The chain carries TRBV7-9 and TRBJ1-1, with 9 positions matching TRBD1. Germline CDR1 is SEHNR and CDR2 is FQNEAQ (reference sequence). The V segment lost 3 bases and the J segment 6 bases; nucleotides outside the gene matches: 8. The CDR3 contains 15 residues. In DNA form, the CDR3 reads TGTGCCAGCAGCTTGCCCGGGACAGGGTTCGCTGAAGCTTTCTTT. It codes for CASSLPGTGFAEAFF.

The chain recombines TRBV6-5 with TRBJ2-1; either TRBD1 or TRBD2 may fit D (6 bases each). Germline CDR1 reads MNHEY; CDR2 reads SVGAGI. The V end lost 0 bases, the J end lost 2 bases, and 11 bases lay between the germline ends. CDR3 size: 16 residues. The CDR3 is CASSYSGGIPYNEQFF. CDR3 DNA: TGTGCCAGCAGTTACTCGGGGGGCATCCCCTACAATGAGCAGTTCTTC.

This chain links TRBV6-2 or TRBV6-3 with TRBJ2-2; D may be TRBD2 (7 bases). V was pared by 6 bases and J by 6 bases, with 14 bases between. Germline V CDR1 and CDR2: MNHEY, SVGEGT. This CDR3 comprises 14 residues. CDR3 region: CASSPNGGPGELFF. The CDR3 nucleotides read TGTGCCAGCAGCCCCAACGGGGGGCCCGGGGAGCTGTTTTTT.

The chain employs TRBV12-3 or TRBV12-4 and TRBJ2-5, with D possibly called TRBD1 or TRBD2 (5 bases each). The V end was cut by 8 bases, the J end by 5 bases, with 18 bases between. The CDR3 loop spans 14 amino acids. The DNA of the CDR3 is TGTGCCAGCGGGGCCGGGATGCCTGCGGAGACCCAGTACTTC. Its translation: CASGAGMPAETQYF.

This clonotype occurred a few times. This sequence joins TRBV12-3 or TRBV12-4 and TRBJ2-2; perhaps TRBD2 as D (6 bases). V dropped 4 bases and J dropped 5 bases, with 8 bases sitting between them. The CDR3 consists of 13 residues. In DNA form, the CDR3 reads TGTGCCAGCAGTTATGGGGGGACCGGGGAGCTGTTTTTT. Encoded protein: CASSYGGTGELFF.

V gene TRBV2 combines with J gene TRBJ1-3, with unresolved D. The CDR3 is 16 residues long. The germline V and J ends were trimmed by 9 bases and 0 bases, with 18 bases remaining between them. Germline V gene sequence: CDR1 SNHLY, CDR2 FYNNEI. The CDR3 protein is CASEGEDFNSGNTIYF. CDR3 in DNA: TGTGCCAGTGAAGGCGAGGATTTCAACTCTGGAAACACCATATATTTT.

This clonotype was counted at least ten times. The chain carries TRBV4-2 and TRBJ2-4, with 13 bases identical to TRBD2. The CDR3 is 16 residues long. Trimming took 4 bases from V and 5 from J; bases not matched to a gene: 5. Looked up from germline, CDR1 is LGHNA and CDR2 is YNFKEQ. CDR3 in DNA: TGTGCCAGCAGCCTTCGGACTAGCGGGGGCCAAAACATTCAGTACTTC. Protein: CASSLRTSGGQNIQYF.

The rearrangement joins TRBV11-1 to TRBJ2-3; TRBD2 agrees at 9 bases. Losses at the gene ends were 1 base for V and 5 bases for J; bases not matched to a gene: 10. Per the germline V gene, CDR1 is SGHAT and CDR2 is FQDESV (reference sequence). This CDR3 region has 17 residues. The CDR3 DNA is TGTGCCAGCAGCTTAGTGGGACTAGCCGCCGGTTTAGATACGCAGTATTTT. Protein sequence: CASSLVGLAAGLDTQYF.

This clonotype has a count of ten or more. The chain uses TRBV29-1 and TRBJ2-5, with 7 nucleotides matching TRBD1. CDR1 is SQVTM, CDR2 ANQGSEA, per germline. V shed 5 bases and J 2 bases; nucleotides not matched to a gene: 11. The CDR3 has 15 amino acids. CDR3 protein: CSVRKPGQQQETQYF. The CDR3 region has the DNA TGCAGCGTTAGAAAACCGGGACAGCAGCAAGAGACCCAGTACTTC. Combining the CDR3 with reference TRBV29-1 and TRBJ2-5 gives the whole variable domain SAVISQKPSRDICQRGTSLTIQCQVDSQVTMMFWYRQQPGQSLTLIATANQGSEATYESGFVIDKFPISRPNLTFSTLTVSNMSPEDSSIYLCSVRKPGQQQETQYFGPGTRLLVL.